A single T cell receptor beta chain is shown here with its context. CDR3 length: 13 residues. This sample stems from a study of blood T cell repertoires in COVID-19. Study in general: From the United States, Italy and Spain came samples of acute and convalescent COVID-19.

What the recovered Cohort 3 donors had was two negative PCRs, clearance, or symptom resolution. The data were produced by immunoSEQ multiplex PCR, yet TCRdb's version contains in-frame clones alone and is incomplete. The sample lists fewer than 500,000 clones, approximately 90% occurring once. The chain carries TRBV1 and TRBJ1-2; the D segment call TRBD1 is taken from the table without a DNA check. TRBV1 is shown as a pseudogene. This sequence originates from a woman in her late teens or twenties who had recovered from COVID-19. Sequenced material: PBMCs or T cells enriched from blood (not recorded which). The CDR3 loop reads CTSSQDRTTGYTF. CDR3 DNA: TGCACCAGCAGCCAAGATCGGACAACTGGCTACACCTTC.